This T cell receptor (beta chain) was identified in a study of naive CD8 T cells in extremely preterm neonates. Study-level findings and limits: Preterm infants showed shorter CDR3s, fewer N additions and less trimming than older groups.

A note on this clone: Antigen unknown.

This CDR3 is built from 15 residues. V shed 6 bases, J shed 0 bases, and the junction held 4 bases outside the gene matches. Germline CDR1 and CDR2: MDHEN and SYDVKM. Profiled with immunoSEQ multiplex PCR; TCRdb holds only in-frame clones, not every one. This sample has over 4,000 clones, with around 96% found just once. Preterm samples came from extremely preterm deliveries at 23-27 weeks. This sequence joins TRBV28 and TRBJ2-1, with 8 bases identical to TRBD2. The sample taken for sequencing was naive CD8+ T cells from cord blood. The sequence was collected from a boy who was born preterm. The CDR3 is CASRISGSSYNEQFF. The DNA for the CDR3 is TGTGCCAGCAGAATCAGCGGGAGCTCCTACAATGAGCAGTTCTTC.